These 31 T cell receptor beta chains were all obtained from the same sample, sequenced in a study of regulatory T cells in long-lasting Graves disease. Libraries of TCR beta came from iRepertoire HTBI primers plus Arm-PCR of CDR3 regions. TCRdb re-analysed the multiplex PCR reads in MiXCR, keeping a single row per CDR3 protein. The sample lists about half a million distinct CDR3 sequences, about 12% seen once, with approximately 9% in the top ten. Regarding time point: newly diagnosed GD, antithyroid drugs for less than 3 months. Isolated PBMC RNA provided the starting material for the TCR library. The sample also formed part of further work on T cells in Graves' hyperthyroidism and ophthalmopathy.

The starting material was peripheral blood mononuclear cells (PBMCs), obtained at new diagnosis, from a patient treated with antithyroid drugs. Receptors originate from a woman aged 30 to 39 with Graves disease.

This clonotype was counted at least ten times. V usage is TRBV6-1 and J usage is TRBJ1-2, with D possibly TRBD1 on 6 matching bases. V lost 2 bases and J lost 0, with 19 bases in between. Germline CDR1 reads MNHNS; CDR2 reads SASEGT. The length of the CDR3 is 18 residues. The CDR3 coding sequence is TGTGCCAGCAGTGAAAGTATTTTGGGACACCCAACTAACTATGGCTACACCTTC. It yields the protein CASSESILGHPTNYGYTF.

Many counts were recorded for this clonotype. The rearrangement uses TRBV5-1 and TRBJ1-2; D remains ambiguous. V lost 5 bases, J lost 6 bases, and 8 bases lay in between. The germline V gene encodes CDR1 SGHRS and CDR2 YFSETQ. This CDR3 region has 11 residues. CDR3 sequence reads: CASRREDGYTF. The CDR3 nucleotides read TGCGCCAGCAGAAGGGAGGATGGCTACACCTTC.

This clonotype has at least ten counts. The chain links TRBV20-1 to TRBJ2-3; D could derive from TRBD1 or TRBD2 (6 bases each). CDR1 and CDR2 (germline): DFQATT, SNEGSKA (reference sequence). Trimming took off 7 bases at V and 3 bases at J, with 14 bases between the two ends. The CDR3 spans 13 residues. DNA for the CDR3: TGCAGTGTGGGGGGCGGAGGGACAGATACGCAGTATTTT. Encoded protein: CSVGGGGTDTQYF.

This clonotype has ten or more counts. J is TRBJ1-5 and V is TRBV12-3 or TRBV12-4, with D perhaps TRBD1 (5 bases). This CDR3 region has 14 residues. Trimming removed 7 bases from V and 2 bases from J, with 12 bases in between. Here the CDR3 DNA reads TGTGCCAGCACTAGGGGTGGGGGCAATCAGCCCCAGCATTTT. It specifies CASTRGGGNQPQHF.

The table lists this clonotype with many counts. The chain's CDR3 is CASSSGGDYEQYF. In DNA, the CDR3 is TGTGCCAGCTCGTCTGGGGGAGACTACGAGCAGTACTTC. The rearrangement joins TRBV18 to TRBJ2-7; D could derive from TRBD1 or TRBD2 (5 bases each). The CDR3 runs to 13 residues. Germline V gives CDR1 KGHSH, CDR2 LQKENI. The germline V and J ends were trimmed by 6 bases and 3 bases, with 12 bases remaining between them.

There are a few counts of this clonotype. This chain uses TRBV20-1 with TRBJ2-2; 9 bases align to TRBD2. The CDR3 runs 15 residues. Germline V CDR1 and CDR2: DFQATT, SNEGSKA (reference sequence). The V segment lost 0 bases and the J segment 6 bases; nucleotides outside the gene matches: 5. The CDR3 DNA is TGCAGTGCTAGAGACAGATTAGCGGGAGCCGGGGAGCTGTTTTTT. The encoded protein is CSARDRLAGAGELFF.

The chain links TRBV19 to TRBJ2-1; TRBD2 matches 10 bases. CDR1 is LNHDA, CDR2 SQIVND, per germline (reference sequence). The CDR3 is made up of 15 amino acids. V lost 6 bases, J lost 4 bases, and 6 bases stayed unmatched. The DNA for the CDR3 is TGTGCCAGTAGGGGCGGGACTAGCGATTACAATGAGCAGTTCTTC. Protein product: CASRGGTSDYNEQFF. The full variable domain, with the rest looked up from reference TRBV19 and TRBJ2-1, is DGGITQSPKYLFRKEGQNVTLSCEQNLNHDAMYWYRQDPGQGLRLIYYSQIVNDFQKGDIAEGYSVSREKKESFPLTVTSAQKNPTAFYLCASRGGTSDYNEQFFGPGTRLTVL.

This clonotype showed up many times. The genes are TRBV20-1 and TRBJ2-3, with 10 nucleotides matching TRBD2. Looked up from germline, CDR1 is DFQATT and CDR2 is SNEGSKA (reference sequence). The V segment lost 6 bases and the J segment 6 bases; nucleotides outside the gene matches: 9. The CDR3 sequence is 14 residues long. The CDR3 here is CSADPSGRSDTQYF. The CDR3 bases are TGCAGTGCGGATCCTAGCGGGAGATCGGATACGCAGTATTTT.

This clonotype was found a few times. The chain is built from TRBV7-6 and TRBJ2-2, with TRBD2 identical over 12 bases. Trimming took 4 bases from V and 6 from J; bases not matched to a gene: 3. CDR1 is SGHVS and CDR2 is FNYEAQ in the germline V gene. This CDR3 has 15 amino acids. In nucleotides, the CDR3 is TGTGCCAGCAGCTCCGGGACTAGCGGGTCCGGGGAGCTGTTTTTT. Translation: CASSSGTSGSGELFF.

This clonotype was seen at least ten times. The chain recombines TRBV11-2 with TRBJ2-1, with 8 bases lining up with TRBD2. The CDR3 extends over 14 amino acids. Per the germline V gene, CDR1 is SGHAT and CDR2 is FQNNGV. V lost 5 bases to trimming and J lost 7 bases; unmatched junction nucleotides: 7. CDR3 coding DNA: TGTGCCAGCAGCCTCGGACTAGCCGAAAATGAGCAGTTCTTC. This translates into CASSLGLAENEQFF.

This clonotype was seen at least ten times. The rearrangement joins TRBV6-5 to TRBJ2-7; no definite D call. The CDR3 length is 13 residues. Germline CDR1 MNHEY, CDR2 SVGAGI. The germline V and J ends were trimmed by 1 base and 1 base, with 5 bases remaining between them. The CDR3 DNA reads as TGTGCCAGCAGTTACTACAATTCCTACGAGCAGTACTTC. Its translation: CASSYYNSYEQYF.

This clonotype was detected many times. The chain combines TRBV6-1 with TRBJ2-7; 8 bases are shared with TRBD1. V lost 6 bases, J lost 3 bases, and 4 bases stayed unmatched. This CDR3 comprises 13 residues. The germline gives CDR1 MNHNS, CDR2 SASEGT. DNA for the CDR3: TGTGCCAGCAGAGACAGGGGCGACTACGAGCAGTACTTC. Its translation: CASRDRGDYEQYF.

This chain links TRBV6-1 with TRBJ2-7, with 8 bases fitting TRBD2. With V trimmed by 6 bases and J by 2 bases, 12 bases remained unmatched. Germline V lookup: CDR1 MNHNS, CDR2 SASEGT. The CDR3 contains 16 residues. The CDR3 spells CASSTYTSGLTYEQYF. The CDR3 DNA reads as TGTGCCAGCAGCACCTATACTAGCGGCCTTACCTACGAGCAGTACTTC.

For this clonotype: A much larger clone differs from this one at a single base, so this may be a read error. V is TRBV12-3 or TRBV12-4 and J is TRBJ2-6; possible D gene TRBD1, 7 bases. V lost 4 bases and J lost 4, with 20 bases in between. This CDR3 spans 18 amino acids. The DNA of the CDR3 is TGTGCCAGCAGTTCTGGGACAGTGGGAGGTCGGGGGGCCAACGTCCTGACTTTC. Encoded protein: CASSSGTVGGRGANVLTF.

This clonotype was detected many times. CDR3: CASSEAPAGATDTQYF. The CDR3, as DNA: TGTGCCAGCAGTGAAGCCCCCGCGGGTGCCACAGATACGCAGTATTTT. The chain joins TRBV2 to TRBJ2-3, with TRBD2 as a possible D gene (5 bases). The V end was cut by 0 bases, the J end by 2 bases, with 12 bases between. Germline V gives CDR1 SNHLY, CDR2 FYNNEI. This CDR3 comprises 16 residues. The full variable domain, with the rest looked up from reference TRBV2 and TRBJ2-3, is EPEVTQTPSHQVTQMGQEVILRCVPISNHLYFYWYRQILGQKVEFLVSFYNNEISEKSEIFDDQFSVERPDGSNFTLKIRSTKLEDSAMYFCASSEAPAGATDTQYFGPGTRLTVL.

The sample holds many counts of this clonotype. The chain combines TRBV20-1 with TRBJ2-3; 11 bases are shared with TRBD2. CDR1 is DFQATT and CDR2 is SNEGSKA in the germline V gene (reference sequence). The V segment lost 2 bases and the J segment 0 bases; nucleotides outside the gene matches: 7. This CDR3 has 17 amino acids. The CDR3 DNA follows: TGCAGTGCTAGAAAGCCGGGACTAGCGGTTAGCACAGATACGCAGTATTTT. Translated, it gives CSARKPGLAVSTDTQYF.

This clonotype has at least ten counts. The chain couples TRBV19 to TRBJ1-6; a weak D match, TRBD1 (6 bases). The germline CDR1 and CDR2 sequences are LNHDA and SQIVND (reference sequence). V was pared by 5 bases and J by 10 bases, with 15 bases between. The CDR3 consists of 14 residues. The CDR3 protein is CASSPGQWGSPLHF. The CDR3 DNA is TGTGCCAGTAGTCCCGGACAGTGGGGCTCACCCCTCCACTTT.

This clonotype was seen at least ten times. The chain employs TRBV12-3 or TRBV12-4 and TRBJ2-5; 12 bases are a match to TRBD1. V dropped 6 bases and J dropped 4; count of bases not matched to a gene: 6. The CDR3 length is 15 residues. The CDR3 nucleotides are TGTGCCAGCAGGTCCGGGACAGGGGGCGCAGAGACCCAGTACTTC. Its protein is CASRSGTGGAETQYF.

With regard to this clonotype: Since the CDR3 does not end with the conserved phenylalanine or tryptophan, this likely comes from a read error. The chain joins TRBV15 to TRBJ1-2, with D tentatively TRBD1 (6 bases). The V and J ends lost 3 bases and 4 bases respectively, with 18 bases between them. Germline-derived CDR1 and CDR2 are LNHNV and YYDKDF (reference sequence). The CDR3 length is 16 residues. The CDR3 region has the DNA TGTGCCACCAGCAGGGGCCTGGGGGGGCTCCTCTATGGCTACACCCTC. Protein sequence: CATSRGLGGLLYGYTL.

This clonotype was observed at least ten times. This chain links TRBV12-3 or TRBV12-4 with TRBJ1-5; possible D gene TRBD1, 6 bases. The V end lost 6 bases, the J end lost 2 bases, and 17 bases lay between the germline ends. The CDR3 has 16 residues. CDR3: CASSRGWGLGNQPQHF. CDR3 nucleotides: TGTGCCAGCAGCCGCGGTTGGGGGCTGGGCAATCAGCCCCAGCATTTT.

This clonotype was counted ten times or more. The V and J genes are TRBV29-1 and TRBJ2-1; TRBD2 matches 7 bases. The CDR3 extends over 14 amino acids. Germline V gives CDR1 SQVTM, CDR2 ANQGSEA. Losses at the gene ends were 5 bases for V and 6 bases for J; bases not matched to a gene: 10. The CDR3 protein is CSVIRGTIGNEQFF. Written as DNA, the CDR3 is TGCAGCGTTATTCGGGGGACTATCGGCAATGAGCAGTTCTTC.

This clonotype came up a few times. A much larger clone differs from this one at a single base, so this may be a read error. This likely comes from a read error, as the CDR3 has no conserved phenylalanine or tryptophan at its end. The rearrangement uses TRBV11-3 and TRBJ2-1; 10 positions match TRBD2. The CDR3 is 16 residues long. V lost 0 bases, J lost 8 bases, and 7 bases stayed unmatched. Germline loops: CDR1 SGHNT, CDR2 YENEEA. In DNA, the CDR3 is TGTGCCAGCAGCTTAGATGCCGGGACTAGCGTCTATGAGCAGTTCTCC. It encodes CASSLDAGTSVYEQFS.

This clonotype was observed a few times. V is TRBV10-3 and J is TRBJ2-7; D not certain. Germline lookup yields CDR1 ENHRY and CDR2 SYGVKD. This CDR3 is 13 amino acids long. Between the trimmed V and J ends, which lost 5 bases and 11 bases, there was a span of 19 bases. Here the CDR3 DNA reads TGTGCCATCAGTAGTCAAGACCAGGAGAAGGAGTACTTC. Protein: CAISSQDQEKEYF.

This clonotype was seen at least ten times. J is TRBJ2-2 and V is TRBV12-3 or TRBV12-4, with D perhaps matching TRBD1 or TRBD2 (6 bases each). V was shortened by 10 bases and J by 6 bases, with 12 bases between the two germline ends. This CDR3 region has 12 residues. CDR3 sequence: CATARGAGELFF. The CDR3 nucleotides read TGTGCCACGGCTAGGGGGGCCGGGGAGCTGTTTTTT.

This clonotype occurred a few times. This sequence may be a read error, since a much larger clone differs from it by one base. The gene calls are TRBV5-1 and TRBJ2-2, with D maybe TRBD1 (6 bases). The CDR3 spans 16 residues. Germline V gives CDR1 SGHRS, CDR2 YFSETQ. V dropped 4 bases and J dropped 0 bases, with 13 bases sitting between them. In DNA, the CDR3 is TGCGCCAGCAGCCGTATCGGGACACCGAACACCGGGGAGCTGTTTTTT. Protein sequence: CASSRIGTPNTGELFF.

This clonotype has just a few counts. The chain is built from TRBV19 and TRBJ1-5; 8 bases agree with TRBD1. This CDR3 is 14 amino acids long. Germline loops: CDR1 LNHDA, CDR2 SQIVND (reference sequence). The junction had 3 bases not matched to a gene; V was cut back by 5 bases and J by 3 bases. CDR3 DNA: TGTGCCAGTAGTGACAGGGGATTCAATCAGCCCCAGCATTTT. Amino acids: CASSDRGFNQPQHF.

This clonotype was counted once. The rearrangement links TRBV2 to TRBJ1-1; the match to TRBD1 covers 8 bases. V lost 4 bases and J lost 4; bases outside the gene matches: 2. The CDR3 length is 13 residues. Germline V gives CDR1 SNHLY, CDR2 FYNNEI. This CDR3 reads CASSARGLTEAFF. For the CDR3, the DNA is TGTGCCAGCAGTGCCAGGGGGCTCACTGAAGCTTTCTTT.

The chain carries TRBV6-2 or TRBV6-3 and TRBJ2-7; 7 bases align to TRBD1. The CDR3 contains 17 residues. V gave up 5 bases and J gave up 1 base; unmatched junction bases: 14. Germline V gene data show CDR1 as MNHEY and CDR2 as SVGEGT. CDR3 residues: CASSQQTGTRRSYEQYF. In nucleotides, the CDR3 is TGTGCCAGCAGTCAACAGACAGGGACACGAAGGTCCTACGAGCAGTACTTC.

This clonotype was seen at least ten times. The chain uses TRBV12-3 or TRBV12-4 and TRBJ2-7, with TRBD2 identical over 9 bases. The J segment lost 1 base and the V segment lost 6 bases, leaving 7 bases of the junction unmatched. The CDR3 runs to 15 residues. CDR3 residues: CASSFRLAASYEQYF. CDR3 DNA sequence: TGTGCCAGCAGCTTCAGACTAGCGGCATCCTACGAGCAGTACTTC.

In its sample, this clonotype was seen many times. This rearrangement joins TRBV12-3 or TRBV12-4 to TRBJ2-2; weak D call: TRBD2 (6 bases). V was pared by 6 bases and J by 4 bases, with 15 bases between. The CDR3 covers 15 residues. The CDR3: CASRPREWGTGELFF. CDR3 DNA sequence: TGTGCCAGCAGGCCACGGGAGTGGGGCACCGGGGAGCTGTTTTTT.

This clonotype was counted at least ten times. The chain is built from TRBV11-1 and TRBJ2-5; TRBD1 matches 10 bases. The CDR3 loop spans 16 amino acids. J lost 1 base, V lost 4 bases, and 6 bases had no gene match. The V gene's germline CDR1 is SGHAT and CDR2 FQDESV (reference sequence). In DNA form, the CDR3 reads TGTGCCAGCAGCTCCCTCGGGACAGGGGTCCAAGAGACCCAGTACTTC. This encodes CASSSLGTGVQETQYF.